The clone carrying this TCR beta chain was seen a handful of times. Its antigen remains unknown. This specimen comes from a study of spatial heterogeneity in lung cancer. Turning to the study itself: A consistent excess of beta-chain over alpha-chain sequences was detected. Study conclusions and caveats: Blood showed ubiquitous tumor TCRs more often at resection than at routine follow-up.

The presence of a unique molecular identifier marked each TCR cDNA molecule. TCRdb used MiXCR to reprocess the 5' RACE reads, holding one entry per CDR3 protein. Of approximately 81,000 distinct CDR3 sequences in the sample, roughly 12% were seen once. Regarding time point: sample taken at primary tumor resection. From tumor, nontumor lung or frozen PBMC, whole RNA was taken unsorted for sequencing. Patients with untreated early-stage non-small cell lung cancer, numbering more than 55, were the donors. The TCR comes from a male donor with early-stage non-small cell lung cancer. The material sequenced was PBMCs, taken at surgery.

The CDR3 is CSASVFGEQFF. CDR3 DNA: TGCAGTGCTAGCGTCTTCGGGGAGCAGTTCTTC. This chain uses TRBV20-1 with TRBJ2-1; D unresolved. The CDR3 has 11 amino acids. Deletions cut 3 bases from V and 10 bases from J, with 10 bases between. Looked up from germline, CDR1 is DFQATT and CDR2 is SNEGSKA (reference sequence).